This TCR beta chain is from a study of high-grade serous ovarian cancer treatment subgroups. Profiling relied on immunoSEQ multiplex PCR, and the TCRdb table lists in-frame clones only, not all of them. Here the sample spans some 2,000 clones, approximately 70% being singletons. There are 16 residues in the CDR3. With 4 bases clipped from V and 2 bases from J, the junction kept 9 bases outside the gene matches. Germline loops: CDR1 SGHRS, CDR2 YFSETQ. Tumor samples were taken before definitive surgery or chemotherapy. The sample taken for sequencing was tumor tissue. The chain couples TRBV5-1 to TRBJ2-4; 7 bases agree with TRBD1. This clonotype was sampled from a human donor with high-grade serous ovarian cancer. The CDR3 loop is CASSNDPGGTKNIQYF. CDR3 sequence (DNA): TGCGCCAGCAGCAACGACCCAGGGGGAACCAAAAACATTCAGTACTTC.